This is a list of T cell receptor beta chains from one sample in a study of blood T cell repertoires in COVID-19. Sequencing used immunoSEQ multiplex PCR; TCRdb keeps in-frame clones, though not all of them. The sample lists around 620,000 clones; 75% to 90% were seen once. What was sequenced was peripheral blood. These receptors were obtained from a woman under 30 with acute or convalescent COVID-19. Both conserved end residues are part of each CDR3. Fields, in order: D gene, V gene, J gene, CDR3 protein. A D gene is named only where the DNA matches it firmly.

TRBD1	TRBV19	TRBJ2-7	CASSIGQGTYEQYF
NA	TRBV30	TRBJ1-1	CAWSVLGGATEAFF
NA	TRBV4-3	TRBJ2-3	CASSQDIVPGVADTQYF
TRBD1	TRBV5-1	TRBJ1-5	CASSLTGSESQPQHF
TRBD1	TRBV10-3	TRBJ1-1	CAIQDRANTEAFF
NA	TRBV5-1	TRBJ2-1	CASSLTLGKTNKGNEQFF
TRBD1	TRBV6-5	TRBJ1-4	CASTDRGRDEKLFF
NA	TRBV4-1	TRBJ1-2	CASSPQGIGYGYTF
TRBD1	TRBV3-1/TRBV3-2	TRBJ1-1	CASSQGTRTGGNTEAFF
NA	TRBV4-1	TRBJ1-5	CASSHPRGDSNQPQHF
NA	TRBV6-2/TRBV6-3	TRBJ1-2	CASSYGQGTWYGYTF
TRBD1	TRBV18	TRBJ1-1	CASSPDREGLNTEAFF
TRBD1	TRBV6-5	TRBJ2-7	CATGTAKTYEQYF
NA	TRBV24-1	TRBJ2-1	CATSSASYNEQFF
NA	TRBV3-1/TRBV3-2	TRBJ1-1	CASSNEAGKTEAFF
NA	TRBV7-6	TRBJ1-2	CASSLTDRVEYGYTF
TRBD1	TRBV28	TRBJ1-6	CASSPWTGENSPLHF
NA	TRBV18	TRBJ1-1	CASSPQGFTEAFF
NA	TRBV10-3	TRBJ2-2	CAISDVQAPNTGELFF
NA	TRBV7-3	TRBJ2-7	CASSLGGLASIPYEQYF
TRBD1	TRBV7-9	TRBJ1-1	CASSLALTGEREAFF
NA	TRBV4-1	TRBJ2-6	CASSQGRGRRKLAGANVLTF
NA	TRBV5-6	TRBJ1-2	CASRRTTNYGYTF
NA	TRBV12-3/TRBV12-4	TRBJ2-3	CASSRRSTDTQYF
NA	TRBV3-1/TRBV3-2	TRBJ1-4	CASSQERSGGVNEKLFF
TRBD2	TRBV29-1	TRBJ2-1	CSVAPRTSGDGEQFF
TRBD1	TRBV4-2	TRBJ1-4	CASRQSRGSNEKLFF
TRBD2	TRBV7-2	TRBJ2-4	CASSLGGGLVSGKNIQYF
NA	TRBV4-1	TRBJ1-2	CASSQGTGTYGYTF
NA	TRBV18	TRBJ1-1	CASSPGRGEAFF
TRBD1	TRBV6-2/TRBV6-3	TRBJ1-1	CASSFQGAVSTEAFF
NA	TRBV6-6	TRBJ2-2	CAISGQIGGELFF
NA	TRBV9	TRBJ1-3	CASSVPLGNTIYF
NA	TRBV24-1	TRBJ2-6	CATGGAGSGANVLTF
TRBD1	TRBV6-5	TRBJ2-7	CASPQDRESNEQYF
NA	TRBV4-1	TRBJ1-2	CASSQGSDYTF
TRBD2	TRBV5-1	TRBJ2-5	CASSPWGGSVQETQYF
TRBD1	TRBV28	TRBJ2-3	CASSYRTGLDTQYF
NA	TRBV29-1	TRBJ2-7	CSVEDTRSSYEQYF
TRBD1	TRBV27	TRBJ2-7	CASSWDRVHEQYF
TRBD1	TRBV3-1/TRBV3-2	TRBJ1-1	CASSRQGEAMNTEAFF
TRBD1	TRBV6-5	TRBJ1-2	CASNLLNEGADGYTF
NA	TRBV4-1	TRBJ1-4	CASSQEPRVTEKLFF
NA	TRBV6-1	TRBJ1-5	CASSVHLGGGSNQPQHF
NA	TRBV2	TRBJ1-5	CASSPTAFNQPQHF
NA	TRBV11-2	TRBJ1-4	CASSLGTGEKLFF
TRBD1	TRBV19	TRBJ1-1	CATRMTGQGMREAFF
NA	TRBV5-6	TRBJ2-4	CASSHREKNIQYF
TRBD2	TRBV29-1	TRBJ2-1	CSPTTSATYNEQFF
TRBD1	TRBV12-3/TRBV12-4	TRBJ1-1	CASSIGTGETFF
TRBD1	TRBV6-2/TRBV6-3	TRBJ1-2	CASTPQGGTLRGVGYTF